This T cell receptor (beta chain) comes out of a study of type 1 and type 2 diabetes patients. Study-wide results and caveats: With limited T2D and control samples, some T1D-only expanded clones may not be T1D-specific.

This CDR3 has 16 residues. Germline assignment: CDR1 SGHTA and CDR2 FQGNSA. Trimming took 3 bases from V and 7 from J; bases not matched to a gene: 14. The PCR template was genomic DNA. A primer set of 30 forward and 13 reverse primers amplified the CDR3. MiXCR, run by TCRdb on the multiplex PCR reads, gives a single entry per CDR3 protein. The top ten clones hold roughly 13% of a sample with about 290,000 distinct CDR3 sequences, roughly 44% of them seen once. A note on this clonotype: Its specificity is unknown.

This chain joins TRBV7-2 and TRBJ2-5; 7 bases are shared with TRBD1. The TCR sequence derives from a man aged 18-30 years with type 2 diabetes. The specimen sequenced was peripheral blood mononuclear cells (PBMCs). CDR3 protein: CASSFDRDSQARTQYF. The CDR3 bases are TGTGCCAGCAGCTTCGACCGGGACAGCCAGGCCCGGACCCAGTACTTC. The variable domain in full, completed from reference TRBV7-2 and TRBJ2-5, reads GAGVSQSPSNKVTEKGKDVELRCDPISGHTALYWYRQSLGQGLEFLIYFQGNSAPDKSGLPSDRFSAERTGGSVSTLTIQRTQQEDSAVYLCASSFDRDSQARTQYFGPGTRLLVL.